The TCR beta chain under discussion was sequenced for a study of cytomegalovirus exposure and HLA in healthy donors. Germline assignment: CDR1 GTSNPN and CDR2 SVGIG (reference sequence). V gave up 4 bases and J gave up 4 bases, with 13 bases separating them. The CDR3 has 14 residues. In the PCR, 60 Vbeta and 13 Jbeta primers were used. Clones were read by immunoSEQ multiplex PCR, and TCRdb kept only the in-frame ones, dropping some. Among fewer than 150,000 clones, around 80% were seen once, and the ten largest hold about 5%. V and J are TRBV30 and TRBJ2-2; unclear D gene. The sequence was collected from a male donor in good health and CMV-seronegative. The sample was PBMCs. The CDR3 reads CAWTFTRVTGELFF. CDR3 DNA sequence: TGTGCCTGGACCTTTACGAGAGTCACCGGGGAGCTGTTTTTT. The variable domain in full, with the rest retrieved from reference TRBV30 and TRBJ2-2, is SQTIHQWPATLVQPVGSPLSLECTVEGTSNPNLYWYRQAAGRGLQLLFYSVGIGQISSEVPQNLSASRPQDRQFILSSKKLLLSDSGFYLCAWTFTRVTGELFFGEGSRLTVL.